This T cell receptor (beta chain) was retrieved from a study of T-cell memory formation after mild COVID-19. The CDR3 consists of 16 residues. V gave up 0 bases and J gave up 4 bases; unmatched junction bases: 4. Germline CDR1 reads LGHDT; CDR2 reads YNNKEL (reference sequence). From 5'RACE with constant-segment primers came TCR alpha and TCR beta cDNA libraries that carried sample barcodes and UMIs. A single record per CDR3 protein comes from TCRdb applying MiXCR to the 5' RACE reads. This sample has fewer than 200,000 distinct CDR3 sequences; roughly 23% occur once, and the top ten carry around 23%.

Source material: PBMCs or a T cell subset sorted from them (not recorded which). The chain is built from TRBV3-1 and TRBJ1-1; 11 bases match TRBD1. The receptor comes from an adult woman who had mild COVID-19 (a few samples of this study predate the infection). Cell type and time point are not known. CDR3 sequence reads: CASSQDGGQGGTEAFF. In DNA, the CDR3 is TGTGCCAGCAGCCAAGATGGGGGACAGGGGGGCACTGAAGCTTTCTTT.